The TCR beta chain under discussion was sequenced for a study of blood T cell repertoires in COVID-19. Study information: Samples taken during acute and convalescent COVID-19 were collected in the United States, Italy and Spain. Nucleic acid was either cDNA or gDNA, and it came from T cells, B-cell-depleted T cells, or PBMCs.

In the original processing: Estimates of nucleated cell counts were drawn from the amplification of reference gene primers. Here immunoSEQ multiplex PCR was the method, and the copy in TCRdb shows in-frame clones only, minus some. V and J calls and clone size come straight from that table; D and trimming were deduced from the DNA. The data hold a few hundred thousand clones, with more than 80% observed a single time. Germline CDR1 reads KGHDR; CDR2 reads SFDVKD. V was cut by 4 bases and J by 1 base, with 9 bases left in between. There are 14 residues in the CDR3. The sequence was collected from a man aged 35 to 55 with acute or convalescent COVID-19. Sequenced material: peripheral blood. The V and J genes are TRBV24-1 and TRBJ1-1; a weak D match, TRBD1 (6 bases). DNA of the CDR3: TGTGCCACCAGTGAACAGGGACCGAACACTGAAGCTTTCTTT. This gives the protein CATSEQGPNTEAFF.